This record concerns one T cell receptor beta chain sequence. This clonotype showed up many times. The clone's antigen remains unknown. No quality values exist for individual bases; no much larger clone is one base distant. Libraries came from PCR. The instrument was an Illumina HiSeq 2500. TCR library preparation used molecular barcoding, with unique molecular identifiers applied to normalize quantification of the TCRbeta repertoire. TCRdb took the public reads, trimmed them with fastp at Q25, ran MiXCR for clone calling and kept in-frame beta chains. Here each entry gathers all rows of one CDR3 protein and keeps the most common genes and DNA. The sample table records some 300,000 distinct CDR3 sequences; 10% of these occur just once. The leading ten clones occupy about 8% of the sample. This sample stems from a study of T-cell reconstitution after alpha-beta-depleted transplantation in children (dated by TCRdb to the mid-2010s). The study in broad terms: T-cell immune reconstitution after TCRalphabeta/CD19-depleted allogeneic hematopoietic cell transplantation in children was quantitatively tracked in the study by means of TCR repertoire profiling. On the study overall, not on this receptor specifically: The frequencies of hyperexpanded clones fell over the following months, and after one year, T-cell counts and TCRbeta diversity were mostly attributed to newly produced T cells. The apparently early recovery of alphabetaT-cell counts about two months after transplant reportedly depended on only several hundred rapidly expanded clones that came from non-depleted graft cells. In some patients, the high TCRbeta diversity seen at day 60 was put down to recipient T cells and intrathymic progenitors that had survived conditioning.

The treatment or condition label for this specimen denotes: allogeneic hematopoietic cell transplantation with graft depleted of TCRalphabeta T cells and CD19 B cells. TCRalphabeta/CD19-depleted allogeneic hematopoietic cell grafts were given to the transplant recipients, all of whom were children. Compared with germline, V lacks 4 bases and J lacks 2 bases; bases without a gene match: 8. The CDR3 numbers 16 residues from cysteine through phenylalanine. Only the CDR3 DNA is retained, 48 bases long and in frame from the first base. The germline V gene yields SGDLS for CDR1 and YYNGEE for CDR2. This TCR derives from a boy in the first two years of life with acute myeloid leukemia, due to receive a stem cell transplant. Sequenced material: PBMCs, taken before TCRalphabeta/CD19-depleted stem cell transplant. The chain is made from TRBV9 and TRBJ2-3, and 9 junctional nucleotides match TRBD2. The DNA reads TGTGCCAGCAGCTTACAGCGGGGGGTGACCACAGATACGCAGTATTTT. It codes for CASSLQRGVTTDTQYF.